These 9 T cell receptor beta chains came from one sample sequenced in a study of blood T cell repertoires in COVID-19. Method: immunoSEQ multiplex PCR; TCRdb's copy keeps in-frame clones and lacks some. The data contain about 79,000 clones, around nine tenths of them singletons. Input material: peripheral blood. The receptors originated from a man in his forties or fifties with active COVID-19.

The genes are TRBV7-9 and TRBJ1-4, with D perhaps TRBD1 (6 bases). The CDR3 consists of 17 residues. V was pared by 8 bases and J by 11 bases, with 30 bases between. The germline CDR1 and CDR2 sequences are SEHNR and FQNEAQ (reference sequence). The CDR3 DNA reads as TGTGCCAGCGTATCAGAATTTACGACAGGCCCGGCTGAGAAACTGTTTTTT. It codes for CASVSEFTTGPAEKLFF.

This clone showed up just a few times. The chain links TRBV5-4 to TRBJ1-6, with 9 positions matching TRBD1. The CDR3 has 15 amino acids. J lost 10 bases, V lost 4 bases, and 9 bases had no gene match. The germline gives CDR1 SGHNT, CDR2 YYREEE (reference sequence). CDR3 DNA: TGTGCCAGCAGCACACAGACAGGGGGTAAATCACCCCTCCACTTT. This encodes CASSTQTGGKSPLHF.

The rearrangement joins TRBV12-5 to TRBJ1-5, with 7 positions matching TRBD1. The junction had 6 bases not matched to a gene; V was cut back by 7 bases and J by 0 bases. The CDR3 contains 15 residues. The germline CDR1 and CDR2 sequences are LGHNT and FRNRAP. The CDR3 protein is CASAKGTDSNQPQHF. CDR3 DNA: TGTGCTAGTGCTAAAGGGACAGATAGCAATCAGCCCCAGCATTTT.

This clone was observed a handful of times. This chain connects TRBV6-6 to TRBJ1-6, with a weak D call TRBD1 (6 bases). Germline CDR1 reads MNHNY; CDR2 reads SVGAGI (reference sequence). The CDR3 runs to 12 residues. V dropped 5 bases and J dropped 7 bases, with 6 bases sitting between them. The chain's CDR3 is CASSTGNSPLHF. The DNA for the CDR3 is TGTGCCAGCAGTACAGGGAATTCACCCCTCCACTTT.

The V gene is TRBV18, the J gene TRBJ2-1, with TRBD2 identical over 9 bases. Trimming removed 2 bases from V and 1 base from J; junction bases left unmatched: 6. CDR3 length equals 17 residues. Germline V CDR1 and CDR2: KGHSH, LQKENI. CDR3 amino acids: CASSPLAGALSYNEQFF. CDR3 nucleotides: TGTGCCAGCTCACCATTAGCGGGAGCCCTTTCCTACAATGAGCAGTTCTTC.

This clone was observed a few times. The chain has TRBV7-9 and TRBJ1-6; TRBD1 aligns across 9 bases. Germline loops: CDR1 SEHNR, CDR2 FQNEAQ (reference sequence). J gave up 7 bases and V 5 bases, and 6 bases lay outside the gene matches. The CDR3 is 15 residues long. CDR3 in DNA: TGTGCCAGCAGCCATCAAGGACAGGGGAATTCACCCCTCCACTTT. Its translation is CASSHQGQGNSPLHF.

CDR3 coding DNA: TGTGCCAGTAGAACAGGGGATACGCAGTATTTT. It specifies CASRTGDTQYF. The chain is built from TRBV19 and TRBJ2-3, with D perhaps matching TRBD1 (6 bases). This CDR3 has 11 residues. The ends were cut back, 6 bases at V and 6 bases at J, with 7 bases in the middle. Germline CDR1 is LNHDA and CDR2 is SQIVND (reference sequence).

The chain has TRBV20-1 and TRBJ1-3; the match to TRBD1 covers 7 bases. The CDR3 totals 14 residues. Per the germline V gene, CDR1 is DFQATT and CDR2 is SNEGSKA (reference sequence). The trim removed 3 bases at V and 2 bases at J, leaving 4 bases unmatched. The CDR3 here is CSASTGEAGNTIYF. The CDR3, as DNA: TGCAGTGCTAGTACAGGGGAGGCTGGAAACACCATATATTTT.

The CDR3 bases are TGTGCCAGCAGCCCCCCGTCTGGAAACACCATATATTTT. The encoded protein is CASSPPSGNTIYF. This rearrangement joins TRBV11-3 to TRBJ1-3; D not resolved. CDR1 and CDR2 from the germline V gene are SGHNT and YENEEA. Trimming stripped 5 bases from V and 1 base from J, with 6 bases between. The CDR3 contains 13 residues.